What follows are 7 T cell receptor beta chains derived from one specimen sequenced in a study of control samples from healthy donors and cancer patients. The protocol was immunoSEQ multiplex PCR, while the TCRdb copy is restricted to in-frame clones and leaves out a portion. The data show 120,000 or so clones, around 90% seen once. What was sequenced was blood. These TCRs come from a man in his late teens or twenties in good health.

The genes are TRBV5-1 and TRBJ1-1; tentative D call: TRBD1 (5 bases). Germline CDR1 reads SGHRS; CDR2 reads YFSETQ. The V gene lost 5 bases and the J gene lost 0 bases, with 17 bases spanning the gap. CDR3 length: 16 residues. CDR3 nucleotides: TGCGCCAGCAGGGGAACCCAGGGCGTAATGAACACTGAAGCTTTCTTT. Translation gives CASRGTQGVMNTEAFF.

The chain carries TRBV7-2 and TRBJ2-1, with 10 bases identical to TRBD2. The V gene end was trimmed by 3 bases and the J gene end by 12 bases; junction bases not matched to a gene: 11. This CDR3 has 15 amino acids. Germline V gives CDR1 SGHTA, CDR2 FQGNSA. CDR3 sequence reads: CASSFGLAGAGGQFF. CDR3 DNA sequence: TGTGCCAGCAGCTTCGGGCTAGCGGGAGCAGGTGGGCAGTTCTTC.

This chain links TRBV30 with TRBJ1-1; no reliable D call. Germline V CDR1 and CDR2: GTSNPN, SVGIG (reference sequence). V lost 1 base, J lost 2 bases, and 17 bases lay in between. The CDR3 consists of 16 residues. CDR3 in amino acids: CAWSDFAESGNTEAFF. The CDR3 DNA reads TGTGCCTGGAGTGATTTCGCTGAATCAGGCAACACTGAAGCTTTCTTT.

The V call is TRBV3-1 (or the pseudogene TRBV3-2), the J call TRBJ1-2; D is possibly TRBD1 (6 bases). Germline V gene sequence: CDR1 LGHDT, CDR2 YNNKEL (reference sequence). The CDR3 is 17 amino acids. The V gene lost 1 base and the J gene lost 0 bases, with 15 bases spanning the gap. The CDR3 DNA reads TGTGCCAGCAGCCAAGGTCCCGGACAGAACTCTAACTATGGCTACACCTTC. This sequence encodes CASSQGPGQNSNYGYTF.

This chain uses TRBV20-1 with TRBJ2-1; no clear D gene. CDR3 length: 11 residues. CDR1 and CDR2 (germline): DFQATT, SNEGSKA (reference sequence). V lost 3 bases and J lost 7, with 7 bases in between. The CDR3 region is CSASLWNEQFF. In DNA, the CDR3 is TGCAGTGCTAGTTTGTGGAATGAGCAGTTCTTC.

The chain uses TRBV21-1 and TRBJ1-1; TRBD1 is the table's D call and was not checked against the DNA. TRBV21-1 is designated a pseudogene. This CDR3 comprises 15 residues. The CDR3 region is CASSKEGDRVTEAFF. In DNA, the CDR3 is TGTGCCAGCAGCAAAGAGGGGGACAGGGTCACTGAAGCTTTCTTT.

The chain recombines TRBV7-2 with TRBJ2-5; TRBD2 matches at 8 bases. Germline V CDR1 and CDR2: SGHTA, FQGNSA. The trim removed 1 base at V and 2 bases at J, leaving 6 bases unmatched. The CDR3 covers 16 residues. The DNA for the CDR3 is TGTGCCAGCAGCTTAGGGGCCTTAGCGGGACAAGAGACCCAGTACTTC. Its translation is CASSLGALAGQETQYF.